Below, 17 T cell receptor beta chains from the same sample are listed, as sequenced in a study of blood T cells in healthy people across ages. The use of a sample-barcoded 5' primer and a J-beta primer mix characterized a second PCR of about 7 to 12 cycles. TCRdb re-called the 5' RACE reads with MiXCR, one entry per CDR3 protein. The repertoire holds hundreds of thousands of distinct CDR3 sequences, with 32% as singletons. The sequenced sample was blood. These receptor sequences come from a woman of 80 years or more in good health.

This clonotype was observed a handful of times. CDR3 region: CASRRRALVTDTQYF. DNA for the CDR3: TGTGCCAGCAGGCGGAGGGCCCTCGTCACAGATACGCAGTATTTT. The genes are TRBV12-3 or TRBV12-4 and TRBJ2-3; tentatively, D is TRBD2 (6 bases). Trimming took 6 bases from V and 2 from J, leaving 15 bases between them. This CDR3 contains 15 residues.

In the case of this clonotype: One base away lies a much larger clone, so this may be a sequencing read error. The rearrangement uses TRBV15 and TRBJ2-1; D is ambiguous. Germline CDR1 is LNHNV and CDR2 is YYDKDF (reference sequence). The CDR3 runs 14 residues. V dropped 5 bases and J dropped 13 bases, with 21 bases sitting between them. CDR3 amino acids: CATSGFRTEETQFF. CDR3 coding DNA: TGTGCCACCAGCGGTTTTCGTACGGAAGAGACCCAGTTCTTC.

The CDR3 loop is CASSSGAGEVGEQFF. The CDR3 nucleotides read TGTGCCAGCAGCTCAGGAGCGGGAGAAGTTGGTGAGCAGTTCTTC. The V gene is TRBV7-9, the J gene TRBJ2-1, with 8 bases matching TRBD2. Germline lookup yields CDR1 SEHNR and CDR2 FQNEAQ (reference sequence). The V segment lost 4 bases and the J segment 9 bases; nucleotides outside the gene matches: 11. This CDR3 contains 15 residues.

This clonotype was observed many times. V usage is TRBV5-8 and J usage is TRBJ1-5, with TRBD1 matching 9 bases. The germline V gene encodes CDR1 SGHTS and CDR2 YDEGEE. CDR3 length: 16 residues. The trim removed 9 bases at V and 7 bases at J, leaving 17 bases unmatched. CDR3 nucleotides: TGTGCCACCAGGAGTCCGGGACAGGGCCGATACCAGCCCCAGCATTTT. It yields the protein CATRSPGQGRYQPQHF.

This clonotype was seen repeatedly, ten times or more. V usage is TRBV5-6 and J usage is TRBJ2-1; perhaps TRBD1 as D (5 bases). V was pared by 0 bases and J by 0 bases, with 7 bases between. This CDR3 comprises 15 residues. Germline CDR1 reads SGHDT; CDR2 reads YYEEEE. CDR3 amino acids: CASSLGQRSYNEQFF. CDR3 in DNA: TGTGCCAGCAGCTTGGGACAGCGCTCCTACAATGAGCAGTTCTTC.

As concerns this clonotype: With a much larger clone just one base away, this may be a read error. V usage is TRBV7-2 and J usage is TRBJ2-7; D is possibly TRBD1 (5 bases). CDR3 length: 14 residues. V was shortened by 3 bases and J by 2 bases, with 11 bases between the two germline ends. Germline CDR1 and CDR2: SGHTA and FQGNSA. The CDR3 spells CASSLGYRTYEQYF. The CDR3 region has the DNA TGTGCCAGCAGCTTGGGGTACAGGACCTACGAGCAGTACTTC.

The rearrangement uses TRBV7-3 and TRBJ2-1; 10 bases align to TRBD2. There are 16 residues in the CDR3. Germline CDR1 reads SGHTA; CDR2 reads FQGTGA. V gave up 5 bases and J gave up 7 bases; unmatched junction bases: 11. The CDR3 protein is CASSPPLERGGNEQFF. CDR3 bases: TGTGCCAGCAGCCCTCCGTTGGAGCGGGGGGGTAATGAGCAGTTCTTC. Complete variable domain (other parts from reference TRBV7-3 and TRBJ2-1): GAGVSQTPSNKVTEKGKYVELRCDPISGHTALYWYRQSLGQGPEFLIYFQGTGAADDSGLPNDRFFAVRPEGSVSTLKIQRTERGDSAVYLCASSPPLERGGNEQFFGPGTRLTVL.

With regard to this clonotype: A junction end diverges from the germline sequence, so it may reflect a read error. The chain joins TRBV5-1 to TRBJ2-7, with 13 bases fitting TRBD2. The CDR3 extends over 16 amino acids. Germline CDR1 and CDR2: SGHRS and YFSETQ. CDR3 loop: CACSSAPGLAGSEQYF. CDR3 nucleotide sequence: TGCGCCTGCAGCTCGGCTCCGGGACTAGCGGGATCCGAGCAGTACTTC.

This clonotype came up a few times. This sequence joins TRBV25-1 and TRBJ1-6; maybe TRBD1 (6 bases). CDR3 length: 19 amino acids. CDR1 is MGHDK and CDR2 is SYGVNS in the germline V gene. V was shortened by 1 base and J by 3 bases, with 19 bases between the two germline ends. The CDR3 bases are TGTGCCAGCAGTGAATCGGTATTCGGGGGGCTCCTCTATAATTCACCCCTCCACTTT. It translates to CASSESVFGGLLYNSPLHF.

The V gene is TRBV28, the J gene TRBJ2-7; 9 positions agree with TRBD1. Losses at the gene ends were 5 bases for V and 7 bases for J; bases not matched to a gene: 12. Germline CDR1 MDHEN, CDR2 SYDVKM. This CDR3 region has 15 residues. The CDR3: CASSRTGTGYHEQYF. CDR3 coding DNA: TGTGCCAGCAGTCGAACCGGGACAGGGTACCATGAGCAGTACTTC.

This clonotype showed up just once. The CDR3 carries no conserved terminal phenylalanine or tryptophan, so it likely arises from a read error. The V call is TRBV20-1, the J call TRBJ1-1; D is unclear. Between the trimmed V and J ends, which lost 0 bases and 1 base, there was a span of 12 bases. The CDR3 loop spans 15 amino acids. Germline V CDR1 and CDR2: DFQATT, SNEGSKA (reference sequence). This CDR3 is CSARDPRPANTEAFV. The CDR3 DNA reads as TGCAGTGCTAGAGATCCCCGTCCAGCGAACACTGAAGCTTTCGTT.

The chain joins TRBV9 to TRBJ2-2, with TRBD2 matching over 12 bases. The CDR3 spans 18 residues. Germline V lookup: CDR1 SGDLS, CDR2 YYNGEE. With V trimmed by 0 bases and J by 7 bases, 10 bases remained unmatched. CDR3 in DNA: TGTGCCAGCAGCGTAGCTAGCGGGGGGGAAAGGGATGACGGGGAGCTGTTTTTT. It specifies CASSVASGGERDDGELFF. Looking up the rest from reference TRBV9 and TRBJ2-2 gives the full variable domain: DSGVTQTPKHLITATGQRVTLRCSPRSGDLSVYWYQQSLDQGLQFLIQYYNGEERAKGNILERFSAQQFPDLHSELNLSSLELGDSALYFCASSVASGGERDDGELFFGEGSRLTVL.

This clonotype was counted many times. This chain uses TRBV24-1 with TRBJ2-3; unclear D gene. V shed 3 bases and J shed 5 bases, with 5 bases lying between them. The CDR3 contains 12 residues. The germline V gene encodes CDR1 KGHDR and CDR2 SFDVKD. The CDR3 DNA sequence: TGTGCCACCAGTGATCTCCTAGATACGCAGTATTTT. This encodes CATSDLLDTQYF.

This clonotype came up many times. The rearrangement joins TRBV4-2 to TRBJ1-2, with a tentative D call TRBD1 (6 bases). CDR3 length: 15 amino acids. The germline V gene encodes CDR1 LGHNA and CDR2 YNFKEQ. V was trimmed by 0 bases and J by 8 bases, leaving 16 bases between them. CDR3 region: CASSQDNQGIRGYTF. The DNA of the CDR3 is TGTGCCAGCAGCCAAGATAATCAGGGGATAAGGGGCTACACCTTC.

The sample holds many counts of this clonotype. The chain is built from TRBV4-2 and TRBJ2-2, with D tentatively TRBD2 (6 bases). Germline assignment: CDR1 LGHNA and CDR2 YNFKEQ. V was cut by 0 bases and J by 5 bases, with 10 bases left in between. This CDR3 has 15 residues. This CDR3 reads CASSQDGSGTGELFF. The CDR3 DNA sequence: TGTGCCAGCAGCCAAGACGGTAGCGGAACCGGGGAGCTGTTTTTT.

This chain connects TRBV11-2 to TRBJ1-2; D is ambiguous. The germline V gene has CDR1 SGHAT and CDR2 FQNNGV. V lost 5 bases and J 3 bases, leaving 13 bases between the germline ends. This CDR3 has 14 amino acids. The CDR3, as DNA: TGTGCCAGCAGCCAAACGGACGGGGACTATGGCTACACCTTC. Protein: CASSQTDGDYGYTF.

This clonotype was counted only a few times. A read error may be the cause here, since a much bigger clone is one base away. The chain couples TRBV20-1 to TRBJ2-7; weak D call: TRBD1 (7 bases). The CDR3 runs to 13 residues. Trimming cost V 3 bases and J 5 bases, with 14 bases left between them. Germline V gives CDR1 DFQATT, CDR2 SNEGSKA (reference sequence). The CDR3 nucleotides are TGCAGTGCTAGGGCAGGGGGGCTCGACGAGCAGTACTTC. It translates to CSARAGGLDEQYF.